This T cell receptor beta chain stems from a study of CD8 T cells in Susac syndrome. Study findings and constraints: As acknowledged by the study, its TCR sequencing and HLA analysis included a relatively small number of individuals.

The RNA input was 0.5 to 1 ug, and it was reverse transcribed with random hexamers. An immunoSEQ multiplex PCR amplified TCR beta CDR3 over 54 Vbeta and 13 Jbeta. TCRdb independently ran MiXCR on the immunoSEQ multiplex PCR reads; one entry per CDR3 protein. Here the sample spans about 120,000 distinct CDR3 sequences, around 90% being singletons. For this clonotype: The target antigen is unknown.

From blood CD8+ and CD4+ T cells, TCR beta sequences were generated. Negative isolation was applied to CD8+ and CD4+ T cells, and FACS enrichment was applied to TEMRA cells. Per germline, CDR1 SGHTA and CDR2 FQGNSA. The germline V and J ends were trimmed by 2 bases and 2 bases, with 10 bases remaining between them. The CDR3 is made up of 15 amino acids. The genes are TRBV7-2 and TRBJ1-5; TRBD1 might be the D (5 bases). The source of this sequence is a human donor in good health. Sequenced: CD8+ T cells from PBMCs. The CDR3 loop is CASSLMGVGNQPQHF. CDR3 coding DNA: TGTGCCAGCAGCTTAATGGGGGTTGGCAATCAGCCCCAGCATTTT. Using reference TRBV7-2 and TRBJ1-5 for the parts outside the CDR3, the full variable domain is GAGVSQSPSNKVTEKGKDVELRCDPISGHTALYWYRQSLGQGLEFLIYFQGNSAPDKSGLPSDRFSAERTGGSVSTLTIQRTQQEDSAVYLCASSLMGVGNQPQHFGDGTRLSIL.